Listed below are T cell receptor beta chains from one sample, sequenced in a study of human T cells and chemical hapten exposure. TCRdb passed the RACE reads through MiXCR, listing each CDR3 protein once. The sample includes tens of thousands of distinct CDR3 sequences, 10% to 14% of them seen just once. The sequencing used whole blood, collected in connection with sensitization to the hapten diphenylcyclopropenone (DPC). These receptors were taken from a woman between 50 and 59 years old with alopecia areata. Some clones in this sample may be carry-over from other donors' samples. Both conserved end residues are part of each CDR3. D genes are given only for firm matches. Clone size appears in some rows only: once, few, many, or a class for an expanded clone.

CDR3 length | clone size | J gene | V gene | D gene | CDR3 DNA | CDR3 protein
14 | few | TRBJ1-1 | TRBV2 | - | TGTGCCAGCAGGCCGGCAGGGCGGAACACTGAAGCTTTCTTT | CASRPAGRNTEAFF
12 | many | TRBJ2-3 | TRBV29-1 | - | TGCAGCGGCTCGGAGGGCACAGATACGCAGTATTTT | CSGSEGTDTQYF
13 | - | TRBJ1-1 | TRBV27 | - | TGTGCCAGCAGAGATAAGGGGTACACTGAAGTTTTCTTT | CASRDKGYTEVFF
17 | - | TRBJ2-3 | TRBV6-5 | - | TGTGCCAGCAGTTACTCGAAGGCCAGCGGGAGCACAGATACGCAGTATTTT | CASSYSKASGSTDTQYF
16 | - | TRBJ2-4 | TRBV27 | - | TGTGCCAGCAGTATAAACCCTGGTATAGCCAAAAACATTCAGTACTTC | CASSINPGIAKNIQYF
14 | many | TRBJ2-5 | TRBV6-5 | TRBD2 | TGTGCCAGCAGTTACTCACTAGCGAGGGAGACCCAGTACTTC | CASSYSLARETQYF
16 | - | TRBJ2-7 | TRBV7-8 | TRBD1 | TGTGCCAGCAGCTTAGTCGGGGACAGACCCCTCTACGAGCAGTACTTC | CASSLVGDRPLYEQYF
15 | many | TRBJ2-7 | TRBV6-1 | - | TGTGCCAGCAGTGAAAGGGAGGACAGCTCCTACGAGCAGTACTTC | CASSEREDSSYEQYF
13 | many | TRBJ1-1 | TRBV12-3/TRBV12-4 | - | TGTGCCAGCAGTTTAGAAGGTGGCACTGAAGCTTTCTTT | CASSLEGGTEAFF
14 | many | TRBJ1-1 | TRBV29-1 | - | TGCAGCGTCTCCAATGCAGGAGGTCAGACTGAAGCTTTCTTT | CSVSNAGGQTEAFF
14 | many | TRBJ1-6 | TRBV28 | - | TGTGCCAGCAGTTTATACTATCCGGGTTCACCCCTCCACTTT | CASSLYYPGSPLHF
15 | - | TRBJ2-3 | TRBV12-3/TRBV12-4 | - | TGTGCCAGCAGTTTTCGAGGATTAGGGGCAGATACGCAGTATTTT | CASSFRGLGADTQYF
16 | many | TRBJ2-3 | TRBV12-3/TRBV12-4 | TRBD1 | TGTGCCAGCAGTTTAGGAGGACAGGCTAGCACAGATACGCAGTATTTT | CASSLGGQASTDTQYF
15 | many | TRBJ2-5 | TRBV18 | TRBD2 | TGTGCCAGCTCACCCCTTAGCGGGATCCGGGAGACCCAGTACTTC | CASSPLSGIRETQYF
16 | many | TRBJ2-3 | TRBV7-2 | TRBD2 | TGTGCCAGTCGACTAGCGGGAGGGCCTATGACAGATACGCAGTATTTT | CASRLAGGPMTDTQYF
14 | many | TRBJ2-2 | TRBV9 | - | TGTGCCAGCAGCGTAGAAGGTAACACCGGGGAGCTGTTTTTT | CASSVEGNTGELFF
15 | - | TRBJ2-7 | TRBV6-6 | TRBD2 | TGTGCCAGCAGCCGCGGGGGGCCCCCCTCCTACGAGCAGTACTTC | CASSRGGPPSYEQYF
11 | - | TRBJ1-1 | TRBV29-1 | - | TGCAGCGTCCGGGGGGGCACTGAAGCTTTCTTT | CSVRGGTEAFF
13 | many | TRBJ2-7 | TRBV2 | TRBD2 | TGTGCCAGCAGTGTGGCGGGAGACTACGAGCAGTACTTC | CASSVAGDYEQYF
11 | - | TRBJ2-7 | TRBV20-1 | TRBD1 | TGCAGTGCCGACAGGGACCACGAGCAGTACTTC | CSADRDHEQYF
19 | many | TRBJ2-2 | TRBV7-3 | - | TGTGCCAGCAGCTTAAAAGCCACGGTCAATACGCGGGGCACCGGGGAGCTGTTTTTT | CASSLKATVNTRGTGELFF
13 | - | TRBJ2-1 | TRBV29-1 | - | TGCAGCGGCAGCGGCAGCTCCTACAATGAGCAGTTCTTC | CSGSGSSYNEQFF
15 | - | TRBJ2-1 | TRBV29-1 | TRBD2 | TGCAGCGCCGGGACTAGCGGGCGGGGGAGCAATGAGCAGTTCTTC | CSAGTSGRGSNEQFF
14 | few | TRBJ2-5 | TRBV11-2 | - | TGTGCCAGCAGCCCCTTTAGTGGCGGAGAGACCCAGTACTTC | CASSPFSGGETQYF